The 19 T cell receptor beta chains below all came from one sample that was sequenced in a study of CD8+ T cells in alopecia areata. Following RNA extraction, reverse transcription yielded cDNA that acted as the sequencing template. Sequenced by immunoSEQ multiplex PCR; TCRdb stores in-frame clones only, minus some. The repertoire holds around 140,000 clones, with about 85% as singletons. Treatment: oral pan-JAK inhibitor, 5-10 mg twice daily. The specimen comprised CD8+ T cells sorted from blood, sampled at week 4, from a patient treated with tofacitinib. The receptors shown here come from a human donor with alopecia areata.

This clone was seen a few times. Distinct nucleotide sequences in the sample also encode this CDR3. The J gene is TRBJ2-7, the V gene TRBV9; 7 nucleotides match TRBD2. The CDR3 spans 14 residues. Germline V gene sequence: CDR1 SGDLS, CDR2 YYNGEE. The trim removed 2 bases at V and 2 bases at J, leaving 4 bases unmatched. The CDR3 sequence is CASSVGGGTYEQYF. The DNA of the CDR3 is TGTGCCAGCAGCGTTGGCGGGGGTACCTACGAGCAGTACTTC.

This chain uses TRBV5-4 with TRBJ2-7; 8 bases agree with TRBD1. Germline lookup yields CDR1 SGHNT and CDR2 YYREEE (reference sequence). The CDR3 totals 13 residues. V shed 3 bases, J shed 3 bases, and the junction held 2 bases outside the gene matches. The CDR3 here is CASSYGTGYEQYF. The DNA of the CDR3 is TGTGCCAGCAGCTACGGGACAGGCTACGAGCAGTACTTC.

This sequence joins TRBV5-1 and TRBJ1-5, with D perhaps TRBD1 (5 bases). This CDR3 region has 15 residues. Germline assignment: CDR1 SGHRS and CDR2 YFSETQ. Trimming took off 2 bases at V and 3 bases at J, with 12 bases between the two ends. The CDR3, as DNA: TGCGCCAGCAGCTTTCGGGCCGGGACCAATCAGCCCCAGCATTTT. It yields the protein CASSFRAGTNQPQHF.

This rearrangement joins TRBV7-2 to TRBJ2-7; D call uncertain. Germline CDR1 SGHTA, CDR2 FQGNSA. The CDR3 covers 13 residues. The ends were cut back, 7 bases at V and 3 bases at J, with 13 bases in the middle. The CDR3 nucleotides read TGTGCCAGCACCCCCACGTTCGGCTACGAGCAGTACTTC. This gives the protein CASTPTFGYEQYF.

This clone appeared many times. The chain combines TRBV14 with TRBJ2-1, with D possibly TRBD1 on 6 matching bases. The CDR3 covers 14 residues. Germline V CDR1 and CDR2: SGHDN, FVKESK. V was trimmed by 3 bases and J by 9 bases, leaving 15 bases between them. CDR3 nucleotide sequence: TGTGCCAGCAGCCACTTCGACCAGGGGATTGAGCAGTTCTTC. Its protein is CASSHFDQGIEQFF.

CDR3 sequence: CASTKRGTGGNSPLHF. Here the CDR3 DNA reads TGTGCCAGCACCAAAAGGGGGACAGGCGGTAATTCACCCCTCCACTTT. The rearrangement links TRBV13 to TRBJ1-6; 8 bases fit TRBD1. Germline V CDR1 and CDR2: PRHDT, FYEKMQ (reference sequence). The length of the CDR3 is 16 residues. V was pared by 7 bases and J by 6 bases, with 11 bases of the junction left unmatched.

The J gene is TRBJ2-5, the V gene TRBV4-1, with 7 nucleotides matching TRBD1. Trimming took 3 bases from V and 4 from J; bases not matched to a gene: 17. This CDR3 spans 18 amino acids. The germline gives CDR1 MGHRA, CDR2 YSYEKL. The CDR3 protein is CASSHNNPVTGRLETQYF. CDR3 DNA sequence: TGCGCCAGCAGCCATAACAACCCGGTGACAGGGCGTCTAGAGACCCAGTACTTC.

This clone was counted only a few times. The rearrangement uses TRBV29-1 and TRBJ2-3, with D hard to call. With 2 bases removed from V and 2 bases from J, the gap between germline ends came to 8 bases. Looked up from germline, CDR1 is SQVTM and CDR2 is ANQGSEA. This CDR3 comprises 13 residues. CDR3 in amino acids: CSVEHRDTDTQYF. The CDR3 DNA is TGCAGCGTTGAACACAGAGACACAGATACGCAGTATTTT.

This clone occurred a few times. The chain joins TRBV27 to TRBJ2-1; the match to TRBD1 covers 9 bases. This CDR3 has 15 residues. V dropped 6 bases and J dropped 4; count of bases not matched to a gene: 7. Germline lookup yields CDR1 MNHEY and CDR2 SMNVEV (reference sequence). The CDR3 reads CASRPGTGIYNEQFF. In DNA, the CDR3 is TGTGCCAGCAGACCGGGGACAGGGATTTACAATGAGCAGTTCTTC.

The chain recombines TRBV19 with TRBJ2-1; 9 bases fit TRBD2. Per germline, CDR1 LNHDA and CDR2 SQIVND (reference sequence). The CDR3 spans 13 residues. With V trimmed by 6 bases and J by 5 bases, 2 bases remained unmatched. CDR3 DNA sequence: TGTGCCAGTAGGGCTAGCGGGGACAATGAGCAGTTCTTC. This sequence encodes CASRASGDNEQFF.

The chain joins TRBV4-1 to TRBJ2-7; D not certain. V was shortened by 0 bases and J by 2 bases, with 14 bases between the two germline ends. Germline CDR1 reads MGHRA; CDR2 reads YSYEKL. The CDR3 runs 16 residues. The CDR3 sequence is CASSQDRQALAYEQYF. In DNA, the CDR3 is TGCGCCAGCAGCCAAGATCGGCAGGCGTTGGCCTACGAGCAGTACTTC.

This chain joins TRBV27 and TRBJ2-3; the D gene is possibly TRBD1 (6 bases). V dropped 8 bases and J dropped 4 bases, with 19 bases sitting between them. Looked up from germline, CDR1 is MNHEY and CDR2 is SMNVEV (reference sequence). This CDR3 region has 15 residues. Written as DNA, the CDR3 is TGTGCCAGCGCTTGGGACAACCCTAGGGCAGATACGCAGTATTTT. It codes for CASAWDNPRADTQYF.

This clone was detected only once. The J gene is TRBJ2-5, the V gene TRBV4-1; 12 bases match TRBD2. V shed 3 bases and J 4 bases; nucleotides not matched to a gene: 3. The CDR3 is made up of 15 amino acids. The germline CDR1 and CDR2 sequences are MGHRA and YSYEKL. The CDR3 DNA reads TGCGCCAGCAGCCAGACTAGCGGGGGAGGAGAGACCCAGTACTTC. Translated: CASSQTSGGGETQYF.

This clone was recorded only once. The rearrangement links TRBV7-8 to TRBJ1-5; TRBD1 agrees at 7 bases. Per the germline V gene, CDR1 is SGHVS and CDR2 is FQNEAQ. This CDR3 spans 16 amino acids. The V segment lost 5 bases and the J segment 7 bases; nucleotides outside the gene matches: 14. CDR3 nucleotide sequence: TGTGCCAGCAGCCCTCCCTTCCAAGGGGGCGACCAGCCCCAGCATTTT. Protein sequence: CASSPPFQGGDQPQHF.

The V gene is TRBV7-2, the J gene TRBJ2-7; either TRBD1 or TRBD2 may fit D (5 bases each). The CDR3 is made up of 18 amino acids. The V end was cut by 5 bases, the J end by 0 bases, with 23 bases between. Per germline, CDR1 SGHTA and CDR2 FQGNSA. The CDR3 here is CASSPLGTGTKSSYEQYF. CDR3 sequence (DNA): TGTGCCAGCAGCCCTTTGGGTACCGGGACCAAGAGCTCCTACGAGCAGTACTTC.

This clone appeared a single time. This chain uses TRBV7-9 with TRBJ1-4, with D maybe TRBD1 (6 bases). The CDR3 contains 14 residues. V shed 5 bases and J shed 4 bases, with 11 bases lying between them. Germline CDR1 is SEHNR and CDR2 is FQNEAQ (reference sequence). CDR3 bases: TGTGCCAGCAGCGGAGGACAGAGTAATGAAAAACTGTTTTTT. Encoded protein: CASSGGQSNEKLFF. The full variable domain, in which reference TRBV7-9 and TRBJ1-4 provide the parts outside the CDR3, is DTGVSQNPRHKITKRGQNVTFRCDPISEHNRLYWYRQTLGQGPEFLTYFQNEAQLEKSRLLSDRFSAERPKGSFSTLEIQRTEQGDSAMYLCASSGGQSNEKLFFGSGTQLSVL.

The J gene is TRBJ1-3, the V gene TRBV29-1, with D possibly TRBD1 on 5 matching bases. The CDR3 contains 13 residues. Germline V gene data show CDR1 as SQVTM and CDR2 as ANQGSEA. V dropped 4 bases and J dropped 6 bases, with 13 bases sitting between them. CDR3 in DNA: TGCAGCGTTGTTTGGGGGATTGCAAACACCATATATTTT. The encoded protein is CSVVWGIANTIYF.

The chain couples TRBV5-6 to TRBJ2-7, with unresolved D. With 2 bases removed from V and 3 bases from J, the gap between germline ends came to 9 bases. The CDR3 spans 13 residues. Germline values: CDR1 SGHDT, CDR2 YYEEEE. CDR3 residues: CASSFQSNYEQYF. CDR3 sequence (DNA): TGTGCCAGCAGCTTTCAGAGTAACTACGAGCAGTACTTC.

This clone was found a few times. V gene TRBV29-1 combines with J gene TRBJ2-2, with a possible D match to TRBD2 (6 bases). The V and J ends lost 7 bases and 8 bases respectively, with 11 bases between them. The germline gives CDR1 SQVTM, CDR2 ANQGSEA. The CDR3 covers 11 residues. The CDR3 loop is CSALAGGELFF. CDR3 bases: TGCAGCGCCCTCGCGGGGGGGGAGCTGTTTTTT.